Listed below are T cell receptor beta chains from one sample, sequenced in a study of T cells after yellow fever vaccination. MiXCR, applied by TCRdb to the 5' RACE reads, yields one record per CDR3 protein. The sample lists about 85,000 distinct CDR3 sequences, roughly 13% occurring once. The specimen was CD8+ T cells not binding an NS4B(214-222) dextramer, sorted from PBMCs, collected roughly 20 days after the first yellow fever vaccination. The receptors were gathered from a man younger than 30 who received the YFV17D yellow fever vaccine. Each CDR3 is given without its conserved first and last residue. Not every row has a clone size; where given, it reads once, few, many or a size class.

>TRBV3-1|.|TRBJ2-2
ASSQALVTTGTGVIGELF
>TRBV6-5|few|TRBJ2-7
ASSYKAGGIHEQY
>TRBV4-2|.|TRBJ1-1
ASSRLIADTEAF
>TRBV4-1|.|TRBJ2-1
ASSQDVGASYNEQF
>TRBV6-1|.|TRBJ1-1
ASSGRDRSNTEAF
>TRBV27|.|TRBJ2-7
ASSLSPRGYNEQY
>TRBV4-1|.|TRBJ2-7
ASSQDQGQSYEQY
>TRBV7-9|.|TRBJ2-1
ASSPRDREINEQF
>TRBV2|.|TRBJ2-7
ASATLREIYEQY
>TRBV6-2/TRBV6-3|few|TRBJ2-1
ASSRPTWTGSYNEQF
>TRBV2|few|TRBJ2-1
ASSPPEGLNEQF
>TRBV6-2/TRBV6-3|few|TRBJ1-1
ASTLGLGFAEAF
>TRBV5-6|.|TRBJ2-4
ASSTYRGLANIQY
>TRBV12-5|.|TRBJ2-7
ASGFSGYEQY
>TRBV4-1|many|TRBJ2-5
ASSQPDRGRETQY
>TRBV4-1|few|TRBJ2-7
ASSQDQQAYEQY
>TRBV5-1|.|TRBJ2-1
ASSLGHLTYNEQF
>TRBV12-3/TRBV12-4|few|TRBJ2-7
ASTGRGGYEQY
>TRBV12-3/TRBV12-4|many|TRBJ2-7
ASSQGTELEQY
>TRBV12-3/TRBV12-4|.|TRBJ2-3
ASSSTEPSTDTQY